One sample yielded the 7 T cell receptor beta chains listed below, sequenced in a study of cytomegalovirus exposure and HLA in healthy donors. Some clones are missing from TCRdb's copy, which holds only in-frame ones; the method was immunoSEQ multiplex PCR. This sample has under 250,000 clones, with about 87% found just once. The sample taken for sequencing was PBMCs. All receptors derive from a young man in good health and CMV-seronegative.

The chain employs TRBV2 and TRBJ2-2; 8 bases fit TRBD1. Trimming cost V 4 bases and J 4 bases; bases outside gene matches: 17. The CDR3 sequence is 19 residues long. Germline lookup yields CDR1 SNHLY and CDR2 FYNNEI. CDR3 loop: CASSGAGGFGRGSTGELFF. The CDR3 DNA reads TGTGCCAGCAGTGGGGCAGGGGGCTTTGGCAGGGGTTCCACCGGGGAGCTGTTTTTT.

This rearrangement joins TRBV5-6 to TRBJ2-7; 9 bases are a match to TRBD1. Per germline, CDR1 SGHDT and CDR2 YYEEEE. The CDR3 is 14 amino acids. The V and J ends lost 4 bases and 3 bases, in that order; junction bases with no gene match: 5. The CDR3 here is CASSHTGGVYEQYF. In DNA form, the CDR3 reads TGTGCCAGCAGCCATACAGGGGGCGTCTACGAGCAGTACTTC.

V is TRBV5-1 and J is TRBJ2-7; a possible D gene is TRBD1 (5 bases). There are 14 residues in the CDR3. Germline values: CDR1 SGHRS, CDR2 YFSETQ. Trimming cost V 0 bases and J 5 bases, with 12 bases left between them. The DNA for the CDR3 is TGCGCCAGCAGCTTGGGACAGTACCGGGACGAGCAGTACTTC. It translates to CASSLGQYRDEQYF.

This sequence joins TRBV5-1 and TRBJ2-3; tentative D call: TRBD2 (7 bases). Germline assignment: CDR1 SGHRS and CDR2 YFSETQ. Trimming took off 6 bases at V and 0 bases at J, with 14 bases between the two ends. CDR3 length: 15 residues. The CDR3 DNA sequence: TGCGCCAGCAAGGCGGGGGCTTCTAGCACAGATACGCAGTATTTT. It encodes CASKAGASSTDTQYF.

V usage is TRBV7-9 and J usage is TRBJ2-5; maybe TRBD1 (6 bases). V gave up 5 bases and J gave up 5 bases, with 15 bases separating them. The CDR3 totals 14 residues. Germline V gives CDR1 SEHNR, CDR2 FQNEAQ (reference sequence). DNA for the CDR3: TGTGCCAGCAGCCCCAGGGACATACCGGAGACCCAGTACTTC. This gives the protein CASSPRDIPETQYF.

The V gene is TRBV2, the J gene TRBJ2-7, with D possibly being TRBD1 (6 bases). This CDR3 region has 15 residues. Trimming took off 6 bases at V and 1 base at J, with 16 bases between the two ends. Germline CDR1 SNHLY, CDR2 FYNNEI. CDR3 DNA sequence: TGTGCCAGCAGCTCTTCTAGGGGGACATCCTACGAGCAGTACTTC. Translated, it gives CASSSSRGTSYEQYF. Supplemented by reference TRBV2 and TRBJ2-7, the full variable domain reads EPEVTQTPSHQVTQMGQEVILRCVPISNHLYFYWYRQILGQKVEFLVSFYNNEISEKSEIFDDQFSVERPDGSNFTLKIRSTKLEDSAMYFCASSSSRGTSYEQYFGPGTRLTVT.

The chain joins TRBV25-1 to TRBJ2-7; 7 bases are shared with TRBD1. Per the germline V gene, CDR1 is MGHDK and CDR2 is SYGVNS. The CDR3 has 15 residues. J was trimmed by 1 base and V by 6 bases; bases with no gene match: 9. CDR3 DNA: TGTGCCAGCAGAGGGGGACCGGGACAGTCCTACGAGCAGTACTTC. Amino acid sequence: CASRGGPGQSYEQYF.